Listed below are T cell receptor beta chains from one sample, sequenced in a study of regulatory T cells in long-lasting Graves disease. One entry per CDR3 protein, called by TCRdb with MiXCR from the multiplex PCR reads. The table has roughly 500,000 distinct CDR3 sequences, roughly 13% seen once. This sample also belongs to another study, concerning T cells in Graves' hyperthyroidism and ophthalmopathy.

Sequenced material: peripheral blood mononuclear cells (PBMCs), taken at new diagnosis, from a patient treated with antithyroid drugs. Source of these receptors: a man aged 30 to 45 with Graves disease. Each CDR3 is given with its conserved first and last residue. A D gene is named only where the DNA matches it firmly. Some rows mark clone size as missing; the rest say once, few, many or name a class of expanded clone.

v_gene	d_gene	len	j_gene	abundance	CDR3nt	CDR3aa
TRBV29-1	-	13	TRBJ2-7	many	TGCAGCGCCCAGGGGCACCGTACCTACGAGCAGTACTTC	CSAQGHRTYEQYF
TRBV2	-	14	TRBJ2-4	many	TGTGCCAGCAGGCCCCCACGAGGCAGGGACATTCAGTACTTC	CASRPPRGRDIQYF
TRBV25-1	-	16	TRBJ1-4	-	TGTGCCAGCAGTGAAGGCCCGACAGAGATTAATGAAAAACTGTTTTTT	CASSEGPTEINEKLFF
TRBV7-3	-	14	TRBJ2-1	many	TGTGCCAGCAGCTGGTCGGGTTCCTACAATGAGCAGTTCTTC	CASSWSGSYNEQFF
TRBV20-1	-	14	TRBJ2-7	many	TGCAGTGCCCCCGGGACACAAGCAGCCTACGAGCAGTACTTC	CSAPGTQAAYEQYF
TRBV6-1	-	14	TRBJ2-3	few	TGTGCCAGCCACCCTCCGGGACACTCGGATACGCAGTATTTT	CASHPPGHSDTQYF
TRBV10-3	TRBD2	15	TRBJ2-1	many	TGTGCCATCATGGGGACTAGCAGGATCTACAATGAGCAGTTCTTC	CAIMGTSRIYNEQFF
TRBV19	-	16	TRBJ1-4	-	TGTGCCAGTAAAGGCTTGGAGGGCAGGGAGTATGAAAAACTGTTTTTT	CASKGLEGREYEKLFF
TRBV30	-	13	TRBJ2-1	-	TGTGCCTGGAGTCCTGGATGGCTAGCGAGGCAGTTCTTC	CAWSPGWLARQFF
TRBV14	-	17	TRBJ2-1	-	TGTGCCAGCAGCCAGAAAATCGGGGGAATCTCCTACAATGAGCAGTTCTTC	CASSQKIGGISYNEQFF
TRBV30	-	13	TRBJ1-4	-	TGTGCCGATACAGGGACAACTAATGAAAAACTGTTTTTT	CADTGTTNEKLFF
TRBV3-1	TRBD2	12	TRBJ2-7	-	TGTGCCAGCGGGGAGGGAGACTACGGGCAGTACTTC	CASGEGDYGQYF
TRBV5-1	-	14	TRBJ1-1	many	TGCGCCAGCAGCTTGTACTCCAGGGGAGCTGAAGCTTTCTTT	CASSLYSRGAEAFF
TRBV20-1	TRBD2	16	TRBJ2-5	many	TGCAGTGCTAGAGATTTCGGGAGGCTCTACCAAGAGACCCAGTACTTC	CSARDFGRLYQETQYF
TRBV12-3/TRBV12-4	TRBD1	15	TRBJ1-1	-	TGTGCCAGCAGCCGACACGGACAGGGGAGCACTGAAGCTTTCTTT	CASSRHGQGSTEAFF
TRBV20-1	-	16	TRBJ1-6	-	TGCAGTGCTAGAGATCTGGGGAGCTCCTATAATTCACCCCTCCACTTT	CSARDLGSSYNSPLHF
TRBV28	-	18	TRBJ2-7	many	TGTGCCAGCAGTTTTCCCTCCGGCAGGGAAGTATCCGGGTACGAGCAGTACTTC	CASSFPSGREVSGYEQYF